The 20 T cell receptor beta chains presented below share a single source sample, sequenced in a study of human T cells and chemical hapten exposure. TCRdb re-analysed the RACE reads in MiXCR, keeping a single row per CDR3 protein. Of around 380,000 distinct CDR3 sequences detected, roughly 6% appear once; the ten largest clones hold about 8.2%. As for time point: pre-sensitization, week 0. Treatment defined: therapeutic diphenylcyclopropenone sensitization with weekly scalp DPC. This material consisted of whole blood, taken in connection with sensitization to the hapten diphenylcyclopropenone (DPC). The receptors originated from a young woman with alopecia areata. Some clones in this sample may be carry-over from other donors' samples.

The gene calls are TRBV7-3 and TRBJ2-3; 7 positions match TRBD2. Germline CDR1 reads SGHTA; CDR2 reads FQGTGA. V was pared by 5 bases and J by 5 bases, with 13 bases of the junction left unmatched. The CDR3 loop spans 16 amino acids. The DNA of the CDR3 is TGTGCCAGCAGCCCGTTGGAGCGGGGACGTTTAGATACGCAGTATTTT. Translation gives CASSPLERGRLDTQYF.

In this sample, this clonotype turned up many times. The CDR3 region has the DNA TGCGCCAGCAGCTTGGCCAACCCGGGCGACACTGAAGCTTTCTTT. Its translation is CASSLANPGDTEAFF. The chain carries TRBV5-1 and TRBJ1-1; no firm D call. V gave up 0 bases and J gave up 3 bases, with 12 bases separating them. There are 15 residues in the CDR3. Germline CDR1 and CDR2: SGHRS and YFSETQ.

Many counts were recorded for this clonotype. This sequence joins TRBV6-5 and TRBJ2-1; D is possibly TRBD2 (5 bases). The V and J ends lost 5 bases and 8 bases respectively, with 19 bases between them. The CDR3 contains 15 residues. The germline gives CDR1 MNHEY, CDR2 SVGAGI. DNA of the CDR3: TGTGCCAGCAGTCCTCTAGCAAATCCGATCGATGAGCAGTTCTTC. Translating it yields CASSPLANPIDEQFF.

This clonotype has a count of ten or more. The CDR3 nucleotides are TGTGCCAGCAGTTTGGATACGGGGGGGCCTAACGGGGAGCTGTTTTTT. This translates into CASSLDTGGPNGELFF. The rearrangement links TRBV12-3 or TRBV12-4 to TRBJ2-2; 8 bases fit TRBD2. The CDR3 contains 16 residues. V lost 3 bases to trimming and J lost 7 bases; unmatched junction nucleotides: 10.

This chain joins TRBV29-1 and TRBJ1-1; 8 nucleotides align to TRBD1. V dropped 6 bases and J dropped 3; count of bases not matched to a gene: 12. The germline V gene has CDR1 SQVTM and CDR2 ANQGSEA. The CDR3 length is 15 residues. In nucleotides, the CDR3 is TGCAGCGTCAAAGAAGCGGGACAGGTGGACACTGAAGCTTTCTTT. It codes for CSVKEAGQVDTEAFF.

The gene calls are TRBV12-3 or TRBV12-4 and TRBJ1-2, with TRBD1 as a possible D gene (5 bases). Trimming stripped 5 bases from V and 3 bases from J, with 16 bases between. This CDR3 contains 15 residues. The CDR3 sequence is CASSGGRGGDYGYTF. Written as DNA, the CDR3 is TGTGCCAGCAGTGGGGGAAGAGGAGGGGACTATGGCTACACCTTC.

Only a few counts were recorded for this clonotype. V and J are TRBV6-5 and TRBJ1-1, with D uncertain. V lost 5 bases to trimming and J lost 6 bases, with 10 bases between them. The CDR3 length is 12 residues. CDR1 MNHEY and CDR2 SVGAGI come from the germline V gene. The CDR3 spells CASSPDFAEAFF. As DNA, the CDR3 is TGTGCCAGCAGTCCTGACTTTGCTGAAGCTTTCTTT.

This clonotype has a handful of counts. The chain joins TRBV28 to TRBJ1-5; D is unclear. Germline V gene lookup returns CDR1 MDHEN and CDR2 SYDVKM. V lost 4 bases and J 5 bases, leaving 12 bases between the germline ends. This CDR3 has 14 residues. CDR3 amino acids: CASSSPVGHQPQHF. CDR3 nucleotides: TGTGCCAGCAGTTCCCCCGTCGGTCATCAGCCCCAGCATTTT.

This clonotype was recorded at least ten times. CDR3 nucleotides: TGTGCCATCAGTGAGACAAGGACTGGGCCTGAAGCTTTCTTT. Amino acids: CAISETRTGPEAFF. The chain has TRBV10-3 and TRBJ1-1, with D uncertain. Trimming pared 2 bases from V and 6 bases from J, leaving 13 bases between. The CDR3 consists of 14 residues. Germline values: CDR1 ENHRY, CDR2 SYGVKD.

This clonotype has at least ten counts. The DNA for the CDR3 is TGTGCCAGCAGCGGACAGGGGCCGGGTGAAAAACTGTTTTTT. Translated: CASSGQGPGEKLFF. V and J are TRBV2 and TRBJ1-4, with 9 bases that match TRBD1. V shed 6 bases and J 7 bases; nucleotides not matched to a gene: 6. CDR1 is SNHLY, CDR2 FYNNEI, per germline. The CDR3 runs to 14 residues.

Relative to its sample, this clonotype is medium-sized (0.01 to 0.1%). The V call is TRBV4-3, the J call TRBJ1-5; no firm D call. Germline CDR1 LGHNA, CDR2 YSLEER. Trimming removed 0 bases from V and 7 bases from J, with 7 bases in between. This CDR3 spans 13 amino acids. CDR3 region: CASSQEPSQPQHF. The CDR3 nucleotides read TGCGCCAGCAGCCAAGAACCAAGCCAGCCCCAGCATTTT.

In this sample, this clonotype turned up many times. The chain carries TRBV6-2 or TRBV6-3 and TRBJ2-6, with D perhaps given as TRBD1 or TRBD2 (6 bases each). With 4 bases removed from V and 2 bases from J, the gap between germline ends came to 18 bases. The CDR3 is made up of 18 amino acids. Germline CDR1 is MNHEY and CDR2 is SVGEGT. The CDR3 spells CASSWYKGRGPGANVLTF. In nucleotides, the CDR3 is TGTGCCAGCAGTTGGTATAAGGGCCGGGGGCCTGGGGCCAACGTCCTGACTTTC.

This clonotype was seen more than once but under ten times. This sequence joins TRBV18 and TRBJ1-1; D gene ambiguous. V was clipped by 0 bases and J by 2 bases, with 13 bases between them. Germline CDR1 is KGHSH and CDR2 is LQKENI. CDR3 size: 16 residues. The CDR3 spells CASSPPNQRLNTEAFF. Written as DNA, the CDR3 is TGTGCCAGCTCACCACCGAATCAACGTCTTAACACTGAAGCTTTCTTT.

The chain recombines TRBV19 with TRBJ2-1; 11 bases are shared with TRBD1. Looked up from germline, CDR1 is LNHDA and CDR2 is SQIVND (reference sequence). There are 17 residues in the CDR3. Trimming at V came to 7 bases and at J to 4 bases, leaving 12 bases not matched to a gene. The CDR3 loop reads CASTTGVGTGGYNEQFF. CDR3 coding DNA: TGTGCCAGTACTACGGGCGTTGGGACAGGGGGATACAATGAGCAGTTCTTC.

A word on this clonotype: A much larger clone lies one base from this, so it may be a read error. In this CDR3 the conserved last residue, phenylalanine or tryptophan, is missing, so a read error is likely. The chain joins TRBV19 to TRBJ1-5; 7 bases agree with TRBD1. Germline V lookup: CDR1 LNHDA, CDR2 SQIVND (reference sequence). Trimming removed 3 bases from V and 0 bases from J; junction bases left unmatched: 5. CDR3 size: 16 residues. CDR3 nucleotide sequence: TGTGCCAGTAGTATCAGGCAGGGGGTTAGCAATCAGCCCCAGCATTCT. It yields the protein CASSIRQGVSNQPQHS.

This clonotype was seen many times. Written as DNA, the CDR3 is TGTGCCAGCAGCCTGAATATCGCGACTGAAGCTTTCTTT. It translates to CASSLNIATEAFF. The V gene is TRBV7-2, the J gene TRBJ1-1; D is unresolved. This CDR3 is built from 13 residues. CDR1 is SGHTA, CDR2 FQGNSA, per germline. V was pared by 5 bases and J by 5 bases, with 12 bases between.

The rearrangement joins TRBV12-3 or TRBV12-4 to TRBJ1-4; weak D call: TRBD1 (5 bases). The CDR3 is 13 amino acids. V lost 5 bases, J lost 8 bases, and 12 bases lay in between. DNA for the CDR3: TGTGCCAGCAGTCGGGACGGAGGGGAAAAACTGTTTTTT. The encoded protein is CASSRDGGEKLFF.

This clonotype was detected ten times or more. The chain uses TRBV7-9 and TRBJ2-2, with 10 nucleotides matching TRBD1. Germline trimming cut 5 bases from V and 3 bases from J; bases unmatched to any gene: 3. The CDR3 is 15 amino acids. The germline V gene encodes CDR1 SEHNR and CDR2 FQNEAQ (reference sequence). This chain's CDR3 is CASSPTGGYTGELFF. As DNA, the CDR3 is TGTGCCAGCAGCCCGACAGGGGGCTACACCGGGGAGCTGTTTTTT.

Ten or more counts support this clonotype. The DNA of the CDR3 is TGTGCCACCGCAGCCGGACCCTCGGATAATGAGCAGTTCTTC. The encoded protein is CATAAGPSDNEQFF. J is TRBJ2-1 and V is TRBV24-1; no clear D. CDR3 length: 14 residues. Per the germline V gene, CDR1 is KGHDR and CDR2 is SFDVKD. Trimming took 9 bases from V and 7 from J, leaving 18 bases between them.

The genes are TRBV28 and TRBJ1-5; D is unclear. V lost 7 bases and J lost 0, with 16 bases in between. The length of the CDR3 is 16 residues. Germline loops: CDR1 MDHEN, CDR2 SYDVKM. CDR3 amino acids: CASKGWSGDSNQPQHF. In DNA, the CDR3 is TGTGCCAGCAAAGGATGGTCTGGGGATAGCAATCAGCCCCAGCATTTT.